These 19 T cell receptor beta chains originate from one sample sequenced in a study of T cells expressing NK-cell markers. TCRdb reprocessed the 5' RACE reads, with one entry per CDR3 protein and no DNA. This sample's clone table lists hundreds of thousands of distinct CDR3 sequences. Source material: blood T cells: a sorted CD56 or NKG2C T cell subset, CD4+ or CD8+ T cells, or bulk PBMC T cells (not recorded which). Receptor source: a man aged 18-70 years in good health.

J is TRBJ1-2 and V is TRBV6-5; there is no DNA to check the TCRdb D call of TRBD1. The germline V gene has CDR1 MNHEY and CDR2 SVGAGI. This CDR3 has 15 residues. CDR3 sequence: CASSYYGGGTWGYTF.

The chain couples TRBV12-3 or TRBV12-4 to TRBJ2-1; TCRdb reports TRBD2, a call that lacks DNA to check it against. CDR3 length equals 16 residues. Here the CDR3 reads CASSSPRQGIYNEQFF.

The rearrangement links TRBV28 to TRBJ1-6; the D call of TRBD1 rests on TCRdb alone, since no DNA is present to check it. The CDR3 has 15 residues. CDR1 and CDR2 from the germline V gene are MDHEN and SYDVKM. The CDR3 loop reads CASSWTGSYNSPLHF.

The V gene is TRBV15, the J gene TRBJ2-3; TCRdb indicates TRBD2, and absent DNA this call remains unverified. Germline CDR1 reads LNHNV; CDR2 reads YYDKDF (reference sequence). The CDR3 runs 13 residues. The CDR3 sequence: CATSSLAGGAQYF. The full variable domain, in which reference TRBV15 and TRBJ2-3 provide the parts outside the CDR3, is DAMVIQNPRYQVTQFGKPVTLSCSQTLNHNVMYWYQQKSSQAPKLLFHYYDKDFNNEADTPDNFQSRRPNTSFCFLDIRSPGLGDTAMYLCATSSLAGGAQYFGPGTRLTVL.

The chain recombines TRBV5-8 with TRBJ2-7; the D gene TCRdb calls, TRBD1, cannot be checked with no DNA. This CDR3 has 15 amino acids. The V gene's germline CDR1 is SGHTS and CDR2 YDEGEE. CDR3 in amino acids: CASSFFRGGSYEQYF.

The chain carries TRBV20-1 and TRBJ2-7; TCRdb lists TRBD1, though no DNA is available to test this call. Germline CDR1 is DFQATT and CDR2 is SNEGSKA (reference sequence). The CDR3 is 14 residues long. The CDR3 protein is CSARAGGQGYEQYF.

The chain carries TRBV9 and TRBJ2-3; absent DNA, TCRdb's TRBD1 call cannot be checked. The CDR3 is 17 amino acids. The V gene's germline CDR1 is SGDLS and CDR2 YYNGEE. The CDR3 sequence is CASSVGGLAGAADTQYF.

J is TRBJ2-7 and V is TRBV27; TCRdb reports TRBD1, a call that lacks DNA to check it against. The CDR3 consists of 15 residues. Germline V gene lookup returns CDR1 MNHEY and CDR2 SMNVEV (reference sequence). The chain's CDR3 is CASKMDRGRSYEQYF.

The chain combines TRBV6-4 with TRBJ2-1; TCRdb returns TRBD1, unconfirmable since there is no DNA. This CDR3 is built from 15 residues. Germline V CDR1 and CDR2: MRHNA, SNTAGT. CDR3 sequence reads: CASSALVGVINEQFF.

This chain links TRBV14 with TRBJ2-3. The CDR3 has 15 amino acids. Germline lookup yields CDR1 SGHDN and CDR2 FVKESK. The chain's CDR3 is CASSQSSQTTDTQYF.

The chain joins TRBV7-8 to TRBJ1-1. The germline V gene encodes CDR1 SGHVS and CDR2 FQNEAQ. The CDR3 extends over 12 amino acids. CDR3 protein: CASSLLGTEAFF.

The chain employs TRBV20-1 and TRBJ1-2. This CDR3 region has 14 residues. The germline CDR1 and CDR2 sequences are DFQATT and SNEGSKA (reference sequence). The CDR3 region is CSASSYGANYGYTF.

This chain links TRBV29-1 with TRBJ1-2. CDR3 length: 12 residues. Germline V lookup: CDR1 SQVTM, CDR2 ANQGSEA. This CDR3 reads CSVQGGNYGYTF.

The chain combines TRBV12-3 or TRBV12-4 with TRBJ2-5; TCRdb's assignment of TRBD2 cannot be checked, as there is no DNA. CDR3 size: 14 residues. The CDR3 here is CASSRLSPKETQYF.

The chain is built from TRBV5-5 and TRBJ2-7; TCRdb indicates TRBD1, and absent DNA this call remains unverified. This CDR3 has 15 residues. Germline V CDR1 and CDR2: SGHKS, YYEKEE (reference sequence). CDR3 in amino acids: CASSPGGAFSYEQYF.

The CDR3 is CASSQHRGSNSPLHF. V usage is TRBV11-2 and J usage is TRBJ1-6; the D gene TCRdb calls, TRBD1, cannot be checked with no DNA. The CDR3 sequence is 15 residues long. CDR1 is SGHAT and CDR2 is FQNNGV in the germline V gene.

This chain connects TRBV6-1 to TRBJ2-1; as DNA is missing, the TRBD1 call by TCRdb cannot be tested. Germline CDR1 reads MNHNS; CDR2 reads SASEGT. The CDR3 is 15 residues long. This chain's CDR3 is CASRITDRVYNEQFF.

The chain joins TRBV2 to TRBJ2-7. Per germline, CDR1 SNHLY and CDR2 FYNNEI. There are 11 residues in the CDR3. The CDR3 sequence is CASSPGVKQYF.

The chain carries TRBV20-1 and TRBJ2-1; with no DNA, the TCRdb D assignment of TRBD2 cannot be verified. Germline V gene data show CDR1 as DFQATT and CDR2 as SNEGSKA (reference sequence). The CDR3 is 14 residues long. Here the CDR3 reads CSAIRTTGYNEQFF.